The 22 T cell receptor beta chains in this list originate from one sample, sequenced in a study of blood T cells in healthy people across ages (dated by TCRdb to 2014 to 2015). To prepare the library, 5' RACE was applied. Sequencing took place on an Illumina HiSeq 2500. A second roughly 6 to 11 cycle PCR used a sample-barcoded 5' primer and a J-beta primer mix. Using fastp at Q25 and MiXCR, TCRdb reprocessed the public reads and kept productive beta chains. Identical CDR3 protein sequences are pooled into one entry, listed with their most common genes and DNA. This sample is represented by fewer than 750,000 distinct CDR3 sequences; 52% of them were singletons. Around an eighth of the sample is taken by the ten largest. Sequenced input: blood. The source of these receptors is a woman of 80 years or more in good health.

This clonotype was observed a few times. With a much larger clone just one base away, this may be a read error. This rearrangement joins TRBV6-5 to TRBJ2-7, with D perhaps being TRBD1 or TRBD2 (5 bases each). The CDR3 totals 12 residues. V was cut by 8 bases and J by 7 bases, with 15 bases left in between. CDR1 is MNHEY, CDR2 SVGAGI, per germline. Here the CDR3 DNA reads TGTGCCAGCGCAGGGAGCAACCATGAGCAGTACTTC. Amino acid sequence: CASAGSNHEQYF.

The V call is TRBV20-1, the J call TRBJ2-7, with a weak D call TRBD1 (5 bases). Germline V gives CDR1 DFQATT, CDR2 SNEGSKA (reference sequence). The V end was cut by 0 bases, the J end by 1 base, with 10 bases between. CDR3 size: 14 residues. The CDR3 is CSAREGRVSYEQYF. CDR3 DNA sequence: TGCAGTGCTAGAGAGGGCAGGGTGTCCTACGAGCAGTACTTC.

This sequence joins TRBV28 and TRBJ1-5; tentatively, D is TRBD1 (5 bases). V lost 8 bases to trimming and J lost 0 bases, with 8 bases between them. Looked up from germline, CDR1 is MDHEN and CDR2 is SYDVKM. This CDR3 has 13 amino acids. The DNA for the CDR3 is TGTGCCAGCCGGGACGCTAGCAATCAGCCCCAGCATTTT. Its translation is CASRDASNQPQHF.

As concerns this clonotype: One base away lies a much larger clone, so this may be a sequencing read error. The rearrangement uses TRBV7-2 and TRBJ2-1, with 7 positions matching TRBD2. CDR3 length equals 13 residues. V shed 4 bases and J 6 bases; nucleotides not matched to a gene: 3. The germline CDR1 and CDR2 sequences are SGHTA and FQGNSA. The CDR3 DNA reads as TGTGCCAGCAGCTCCAGGACTAGCAATGAGCAGTTCTTC. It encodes CASSSRTSNEQFF.

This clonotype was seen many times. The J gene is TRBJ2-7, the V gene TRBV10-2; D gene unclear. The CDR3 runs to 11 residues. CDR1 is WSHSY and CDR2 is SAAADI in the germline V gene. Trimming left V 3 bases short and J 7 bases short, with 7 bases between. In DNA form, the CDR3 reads TGCGCCAGCAGTGAATACGTAGAGCAGTACTTC. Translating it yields CASSEYVEQYF.

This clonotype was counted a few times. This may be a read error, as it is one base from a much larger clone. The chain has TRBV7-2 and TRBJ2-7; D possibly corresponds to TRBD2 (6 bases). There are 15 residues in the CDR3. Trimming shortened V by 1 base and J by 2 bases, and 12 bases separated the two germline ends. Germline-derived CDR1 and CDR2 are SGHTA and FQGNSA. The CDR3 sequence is CASSLVRAGPYEQYF. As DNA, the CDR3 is TGTGCCAGCAGCTTAGTGCGAGCGGGCCCCTACGAGCAGTACTTC.

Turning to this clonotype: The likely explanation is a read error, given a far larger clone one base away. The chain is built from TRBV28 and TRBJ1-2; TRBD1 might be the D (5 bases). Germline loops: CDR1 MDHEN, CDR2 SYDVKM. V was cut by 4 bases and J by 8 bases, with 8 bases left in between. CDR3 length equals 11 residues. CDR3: CASSSGLGYTF. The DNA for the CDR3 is TGTGCCAGCAGTTCAGGGCTAGGCTACACCTTC.

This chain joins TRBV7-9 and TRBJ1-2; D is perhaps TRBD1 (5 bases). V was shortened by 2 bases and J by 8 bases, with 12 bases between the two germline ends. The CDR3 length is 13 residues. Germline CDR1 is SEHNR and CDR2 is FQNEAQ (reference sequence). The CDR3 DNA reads TGTGCCAGCAGCTTAAATAGGCAGGGCGGCTACACCTTC. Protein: CASSLNRQGGYTF.

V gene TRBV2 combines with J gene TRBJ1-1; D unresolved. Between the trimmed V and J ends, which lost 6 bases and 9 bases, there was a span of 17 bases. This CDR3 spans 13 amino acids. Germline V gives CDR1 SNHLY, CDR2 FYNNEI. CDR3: CASRADRARQAFF. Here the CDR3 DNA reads TGTGCCAGCAGGGCTGACCGGGCCCGCCAAGCTTTCTTT.

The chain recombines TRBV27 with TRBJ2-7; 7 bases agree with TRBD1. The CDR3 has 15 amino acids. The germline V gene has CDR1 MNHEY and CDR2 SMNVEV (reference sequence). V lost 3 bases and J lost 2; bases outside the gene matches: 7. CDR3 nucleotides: TGTGCCAGCAGTTTGCAGACAGGGTCCACCTACGAGCAGTACTTC. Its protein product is CASSLQTGSTYEQYF.

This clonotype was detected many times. The CDR3 loop is CASSLVGMGPYEQYF. CDR3 in DNA: TGCGCCAGCAGCTTGGTGGGCATGGGCCCCTACGAGCAGTACTTC. This rearrangement joins TRBV5-1 to TRBJ2-7; D gene unclear. The V end lost 0 bases, the J end lost 2 bases, and 12 bases lay between the germline ends. The CDR3 extends over 15 amino acids. The germline gives CDR1 SGHRS, CDR2 YFSETQ.

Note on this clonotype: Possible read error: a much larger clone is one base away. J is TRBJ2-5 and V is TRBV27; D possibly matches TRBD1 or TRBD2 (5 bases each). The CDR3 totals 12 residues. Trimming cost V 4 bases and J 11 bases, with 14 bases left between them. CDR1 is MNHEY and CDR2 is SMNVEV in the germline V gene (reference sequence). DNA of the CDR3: TGTGCCAGCAGTTCGAATGGGGGTGAGCAGTACTTC. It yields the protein CASSSNGGEQYF.

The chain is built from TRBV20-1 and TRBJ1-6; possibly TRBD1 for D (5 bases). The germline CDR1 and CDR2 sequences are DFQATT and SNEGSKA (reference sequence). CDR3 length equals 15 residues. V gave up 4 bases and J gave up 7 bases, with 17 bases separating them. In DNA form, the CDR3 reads TGCAGTGCTAAGCCAGCGGGACCGAAGAATTCACCCCTCCACTTT. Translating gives CSAKPAGPKNSPLHF.

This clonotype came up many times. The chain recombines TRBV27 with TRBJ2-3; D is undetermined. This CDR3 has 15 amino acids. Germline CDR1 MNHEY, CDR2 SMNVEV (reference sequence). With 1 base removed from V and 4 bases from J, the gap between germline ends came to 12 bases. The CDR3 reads CASSLFSLLADTQYF. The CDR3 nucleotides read TGTGCCAGCAGTTTATTCAGTCTTCTGGCAGATACGCAGTATTTT.

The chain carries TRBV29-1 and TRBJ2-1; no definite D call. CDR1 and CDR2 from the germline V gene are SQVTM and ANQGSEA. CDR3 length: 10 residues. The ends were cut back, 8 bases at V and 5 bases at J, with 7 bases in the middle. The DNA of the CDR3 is TGCAGCCCCCGAAACAATGAGCAGTTCTTC. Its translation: CSPRNNEQFF.

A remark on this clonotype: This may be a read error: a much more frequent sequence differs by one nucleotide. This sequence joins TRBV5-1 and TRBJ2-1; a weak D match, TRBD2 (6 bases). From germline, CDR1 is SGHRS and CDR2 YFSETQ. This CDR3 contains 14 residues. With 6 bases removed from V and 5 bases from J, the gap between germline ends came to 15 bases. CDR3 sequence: CASTSGVLDNEQFF. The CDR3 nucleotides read TGCGCCAGCACATCGGGAGTATTGGACAATGAGCAGTTCTTC. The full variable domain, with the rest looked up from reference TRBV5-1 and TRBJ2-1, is KAGVTQTPRYLIKTRGQQVTLSCSPISGHRSVSWYQQTPGQGLQFLFEYFSETQRNKGNFPGRFSGRQFSNSRSEMNVSTLELGDSALYLCASTSGVLDNEQFFGPGTRLTVL.

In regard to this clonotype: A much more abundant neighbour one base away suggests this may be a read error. The CDR3 DNA sequence: TGTGCCAGCAGTTACTCATTTCGCGGGGCAATTCGTGGCTACACCTTC. This translates into CASSYSFRGAIRGYTF. The chain carries TRBV6-5 and TRBJ1-2; a possible D gene is TRBD1 (5 bases). CDR3 length equals 16 residues. The germline V and J ends were trimmed by 0 bases and 7 bases, with 18 bases remaining between them. Per the germline V gene, CDR1 is MNHEY and CDR2 is SVGAGI.

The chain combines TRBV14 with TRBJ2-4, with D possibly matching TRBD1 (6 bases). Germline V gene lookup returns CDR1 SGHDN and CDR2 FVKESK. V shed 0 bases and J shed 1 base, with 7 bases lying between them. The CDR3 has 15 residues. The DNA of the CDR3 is TGTGCCAGCAGCCAAGATGGGGGCGCCAAAAACATTCAGTACTTC. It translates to CASSQDGGAKNIQYF.

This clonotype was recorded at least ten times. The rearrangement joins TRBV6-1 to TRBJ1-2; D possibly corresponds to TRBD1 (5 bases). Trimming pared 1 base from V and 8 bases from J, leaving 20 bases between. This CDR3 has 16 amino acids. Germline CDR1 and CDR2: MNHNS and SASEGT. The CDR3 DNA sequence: TGTGCCAGCAGTGAAGGACGGGGGGTTGAAGCTAGAGGCTACACCTTC. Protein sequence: CASSEGRGVEARGYTF.

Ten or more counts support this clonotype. The CDR3 DNA reads TGTGCCATCCAGCCCTCTAGCACAGATACGCAGTATTTT. Protein: CAIQPSSTDTQYF. This chain links TRBV10-3 with TRBJ2-3; no clear D gene. V was clipped by 8 bases and J by 0 bases, with 9 bases between them. The CDR3 covers 13 residues. From germline, CDR1 is ENHRY and CDR2 SYGVKD.

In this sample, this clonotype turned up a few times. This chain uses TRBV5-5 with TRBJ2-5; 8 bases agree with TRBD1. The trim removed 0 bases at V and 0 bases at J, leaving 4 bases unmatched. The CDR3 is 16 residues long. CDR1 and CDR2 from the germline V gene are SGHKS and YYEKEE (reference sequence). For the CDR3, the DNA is TGTGCCAGCAGCTTGGGTGCAGGGGGCTACCAAGAGACCCAGTACTTC. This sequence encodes CASSLGAGGYQETQYF.

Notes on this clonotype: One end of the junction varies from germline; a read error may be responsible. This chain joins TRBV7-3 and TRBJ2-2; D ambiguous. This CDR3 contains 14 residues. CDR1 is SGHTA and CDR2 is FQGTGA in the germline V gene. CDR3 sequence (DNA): TGCGCCAGCAGCTGGGCCTCCCCCACCGGGGAGCTGTTTTTT. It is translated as CASSWASPTGELFF.